Below, 2 T cell receptor beta chains from the same sample are listed, as sequenced in a study of cytomegalovirus exposure and HLA in healthy donors. It was with 60 Vbeta and 13 Jbeta primers that the PCR ran. Profiling relied on immunoSEQ multiplex PCR, and the TCRdb table lists in-frame clones only, not all of them. The sample has approximately 150,000 clones, about 80% seen once. The sample comprised PBMCs. Every receptor here comes from a woman aged 35 to 49 in good health and CMV-seronegative.

CDR3 protein: CASSDSANTEAFF. As DNA, the CDR3 is TGTGCCAGCAGCGACAGCGCGAACACTGAAGCTTTCTTT. The V and J genes are TRBV6-5 and TRBJ1-1; the D gene is possibly TRBD1 (5 bases). The CDR3 length is 13 residues. In germline, CDR1 is MNHEY, CDR2 SVGAGI. V was trimmed by 6 bases and J by 1 base, leaving 9 bases between them.

The sample holds one count of this clone. The genes are TRBV30 and TRBJ1-6; perhaps TRBD1 as D (6 bases). V was shortened by 0 bases and J by 6 bases, with 9 bases between the two germline ends. Germline V gene lookup returns CDR1 GTSNPN and CDR2 SVGIG (reference sequence). This CDR3 spans 14 amino acids. The CDR3 is CAWSVSQGNSPLHF. In DNA form, the CDR3 reads TGTGCCTGGAGTGTGTCACAGGGTAATTCACCCCTCCACTTT. Supplemented by reference TRBV30 and TRBJ1-6, the full variable domain reads SQTIHQWPATLVQPVGSPLSLECTVEGTSNPNLYWYRQAAGRGLQLLFYSVGIGQISSEVPQNLSASRPQDRQFILSSKKLLLSDSGFYLCAWSVSQGNSPLHFGNGTRLTVT.